This note documents a single T cell receptor beta chain sequence. V lost 0 bases and J lost 1, with 13 bases in between. Germline V gene sequence: CDR1 ENHRY, CDR2 SYGVKD. This CDR3 is built from 16 residues. The data were obtained in a study of CD8+CD57+ T cells in acquired aplastic anemia. About the study: Sorting CD4+ and CD8+ cells gave DNA averaging approximately 3 ug.

The study profiled TCR beta VDJ and CDR3 using genomic DNA as template. One entry per CDR3 protein results from TCRdb running MiXCR on the reads. The sample records about 160,000 distinct CDR3 sequences, about 48% being singletons. The chain links TRBV10-3 to TRBJ2-7; D is perhaps TRBD2 (5 bases). This receptor was taken from a human donor in good health. Sequenced sample: sorted CD4+, CD8+, or CD8+CD57+ T cells (not recorded which) from PBMCs. The CDR3 coding sequence is TGTGCCATCAGTGAGTCCAGCGGCGGTGCATCCTACGAGCAGTACTTC. Protein product: CAISESSGGASYEQYF.